This TCR beta chain is drawn from a study of blood T cell repertoires in COVID-19 (dated by TCRdb to 2020 to 2021). Context from the whole study: Collaborator samples came from the United States, Italy and Spain and covered acute and convalescent phases of COVID-19. The material from the prospective study consisted of cDNA or gDNA derived from T cells, B-cell-depleted T cells, or PBMCs. Deeply sampled blood TCRbeta repertoires from subjects exposed to, actively infected with, or recovered from COVID-19 were included in the dataset. The repertoires were released in a freely available public database meant as a resource for research on the immune response to SARS-CoV-2. Samples came from the ongoing ImmuneRACE study (first 160 participants) plus 1,254 subjects from 6 global collaborators. Nearly every sample came with metadata listing a de-identified subject ID, COVID-19 status, age in years and sex. HLA class I and class II types, where available, came from metadata supplied by the sample provider rather than from assay-based typing.

Samples from volunteer blood donors who had recovered from COVID-19 were contributed by a second Seattle source. Whole blood was collected in K2EDTA tubes by collaborating institutions according to the institutions' own protocols. For TCRbeta analysis, collaborator samples were shipped as frozen whole blood, as isolated PBMCs, or as DNA extracted from either sample type. TCRbeta CDR3 regions were amplified from genomic DNA using the immunoSEQ Assay, a bias-controlled multiplex PCR. In the source study's methods: The number of nucleated cells in each sample was estimated by amplification of reference gene primers within the assay. Sequence reads were collapsed and filtered to measure the absolute abundance of every unique TCRbeta CDR3 rearrangement. For each sample, productive Simpson clonality was calculated as the square root of Simpson's diversity index across productive rearrangements. TCRdb stores this immuneACCESS table with in-frame sequences only. Part of the clones is absent; in the studies checked, under half of the shortfall reflects unresolved V genes, and no reason is known for the rest. From that table come the V and J calls and clone size; the DNA was used to work out D and trimming. This sample is represented by approximately 300,000 clones; about 85% of them were singletons. 2% to 2.5% of the sample lies in the top ten.

General study outcomes and caveats: The amount of clinical and demographic metadata varied by source and participant and was provided uncurated.

The CDR1 and CDR2 encoded by the germline V gene (reference sequence) are LNHDA and SQIVND. Reading from cysteine to phenylalanine, the CDR3 counts 16 amino acids. Here the CDR3 DNA is all that survives: 48 bases in frame from base 1. Ends trimmed: V by 1 base, J by 0 bases; bases unmatched to a gene: 4. Turning to this clone: Its antigen remains unidentified. It has no much larger one-base neighbor in the sample; base qualities were not kept.

Sequencing was performed on peripheral blood. This clonotype was obtained from a woman in her fifties or sixties who had recovered from COVID-19. The chain is made from TRBV19 and TRBJ1-1; the central 8 bases match TRBD1. The CDR3 reads CASSIAPGGMNTEAFF. The nucleotide sequence is given as TGTGCCAGTAGTATAGCCCCAGGGGGCATGAACACTGAAGCTTTCTTT.